This TCR beta chain derives from a study of blood T cell repertoires in COVID-19. V shed 6 bases and J 5 bases; nucleotides not matched to a gene: 6. The CDR3 consists of 13 residues. Germline CDR1 and CDR2: MNHEY and SVGAGI. Assay used: immunoSEQ multiplex PCR; TCRdb lists only in-frame clones, some missing. The table has 130,000 to 150,000 clones, more than 80% seen once; the top ten hold approximately 9.5%. This TCR came from an elderly woman in a cohort sampled during active or convalescent COVID-19. The chain recombines TRBV6-5 with TRBJ1-1, with 7 nucleotides matching TRBD1. The sequenced sample was peripheral blood. The DNA of the CDR3 is TGTGCCAGCAGGACCAGGGGGGAAACTGAAGCTTTCTTT. Translated, it gives CASRTRGETEAFF.